This T cell receptor beta chain was profiled in a study of blood T cells in healthy people across ages. V lost 5 bases and J lost 2, with 17 bases in between. The CDR3 is 16 amino acids. The germline V gene encodes CDR1 SGHTA and CDR2 FQGTGA. This clonotype showed up just a few times. As yet, its antigen is unknown. A sample-barcoded 5' primer and a J-beta primer mix were used in a second PCR of about 7 to 12 cycles. Each TCR beta cDNA got a 12-nucleotide random molecular identifier. TCRdb reanalysed the 5' RACE reads using MiXCR and keeps one entry per CDR3 protein. The sample includes 1 million or so distinct CDR3 sequences, around 25% of them seen just once. The study, taken as a whole, reports: PBMC samples, being unsorted, prevented any conclusive comparison of naive and antigen-experienced cells.

These data also featured in a second study, about T cells of mothers and their children.

Sequencing used blood. This clonotype was sampled from a girl aged 2 to 9 in good health. V usage is TRBV7-3 and J usage is TRBJ2-3; a weak D match, TRBD2 (5 bases). The CDR3 protein is CASSPGGGSVTDTQYF. The DNA for the CDR3 is TGTGCCAGCAGCCCCGGCGGAGGCAGCGTCACAGATACGCAGTATTTT.